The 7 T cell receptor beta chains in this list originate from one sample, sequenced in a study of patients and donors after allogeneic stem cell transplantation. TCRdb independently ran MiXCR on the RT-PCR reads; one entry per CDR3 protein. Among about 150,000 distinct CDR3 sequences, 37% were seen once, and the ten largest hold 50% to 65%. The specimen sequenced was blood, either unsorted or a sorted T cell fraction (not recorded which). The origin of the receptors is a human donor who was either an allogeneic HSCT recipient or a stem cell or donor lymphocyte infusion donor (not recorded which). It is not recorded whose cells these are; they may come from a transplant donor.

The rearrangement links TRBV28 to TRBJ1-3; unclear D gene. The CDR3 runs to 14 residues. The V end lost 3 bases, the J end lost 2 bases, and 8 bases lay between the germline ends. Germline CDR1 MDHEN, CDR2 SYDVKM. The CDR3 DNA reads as TGTGCCAGCAGTTTGTTCGGGGCTGGAAACACCATATATTTT. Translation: CASSLFGAGNTIYF.

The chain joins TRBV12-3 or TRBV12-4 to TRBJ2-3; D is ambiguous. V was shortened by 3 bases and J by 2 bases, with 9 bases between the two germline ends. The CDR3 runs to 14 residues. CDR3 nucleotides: TGTGCCAGCAGTTTGCTGGGGTTCACAGATACGCAGTATTTT. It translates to CASSLLGFTDTQYF.

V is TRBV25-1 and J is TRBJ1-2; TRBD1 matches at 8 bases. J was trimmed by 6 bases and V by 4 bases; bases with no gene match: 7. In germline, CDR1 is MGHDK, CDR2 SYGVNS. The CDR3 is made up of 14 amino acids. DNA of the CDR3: TGTGCCAGCAGTGGAACCCCAGGGGGCGATGGCTACACCTTC. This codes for CASSGTPGGDGYTF.

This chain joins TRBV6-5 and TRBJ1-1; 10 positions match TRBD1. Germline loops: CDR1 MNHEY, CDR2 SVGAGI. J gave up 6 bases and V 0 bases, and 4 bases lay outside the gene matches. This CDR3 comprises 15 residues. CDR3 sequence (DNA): TGTGCCAGCAGTTACTCAGACAGGGGGCCCTCTGAAGCTTTCTTT. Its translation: CASSYSDRGPSEAFF.

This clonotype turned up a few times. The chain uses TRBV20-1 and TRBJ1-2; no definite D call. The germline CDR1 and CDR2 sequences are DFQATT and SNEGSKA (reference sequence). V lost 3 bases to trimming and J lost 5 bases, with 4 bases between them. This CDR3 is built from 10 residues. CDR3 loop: CSASLYGYTF. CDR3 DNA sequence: TGCAGTGCTAGTTTATATGGCTACACCTTC.

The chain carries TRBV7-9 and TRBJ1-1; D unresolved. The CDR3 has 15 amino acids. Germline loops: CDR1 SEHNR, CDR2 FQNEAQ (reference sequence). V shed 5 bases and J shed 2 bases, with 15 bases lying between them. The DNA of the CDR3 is TGTGCCAGCAGCGAGATCTCGGAATCTAACACTGAAGCTTTCTTT. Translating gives CASSEISESNTEAFF.

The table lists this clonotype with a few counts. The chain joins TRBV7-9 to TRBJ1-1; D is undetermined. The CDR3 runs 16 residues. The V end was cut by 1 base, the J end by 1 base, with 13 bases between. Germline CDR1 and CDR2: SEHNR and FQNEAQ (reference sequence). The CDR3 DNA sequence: TGTGCCAGCAGCTTAGGATTCGGCTCCCCGAACACTGAAGCTTTCTTT. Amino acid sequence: CASSLGFGSPNTEAFF.